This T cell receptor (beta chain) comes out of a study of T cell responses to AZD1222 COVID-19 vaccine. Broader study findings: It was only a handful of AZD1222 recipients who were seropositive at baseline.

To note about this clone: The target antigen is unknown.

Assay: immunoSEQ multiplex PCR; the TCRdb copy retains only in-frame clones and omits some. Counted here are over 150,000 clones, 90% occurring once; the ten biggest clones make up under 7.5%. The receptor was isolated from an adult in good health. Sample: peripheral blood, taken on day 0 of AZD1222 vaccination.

CDR3 in amino acids: CASSIGRDYGYTF. CDR3 DNA sequence: TGTGCCAGTAGTATCGGGCGAGACTATGGCTACACCTTC. The rearrangement uses TRBV19 and TRBJ1-2; D remains unclear. This CDR3 comprises 13 residues. The V end was cut by 3 bases, the J end by 3 bases, with 8 bases between. CDR1 is LNHDA, CDR2 SQIVND, per germline (reference sequence).